The 8 T cell receptor beta chains below all came from one sample that was sequenced in a study of identical twins. Each CDR3 protein is one row after TCRdb ran MiXCR on the 5' RACE reads. The table lists 430,000 or so distinct CDR3 sequences, roughly 24% of them singletons. These data were also filed under a second study, of T cells expressing NK-cell markers.

Sequencing was performed on CD4+ T cells sorted from blood. Receptor source: a young woman in good health.

Many counts were recorded for this clonotype. The V gene is TRBV11-2, the J gene TRBJ1-2, with D uncertain. Looked up from germline, CDR1 is SGHAT and CDR2 is FQNNGV. This CDR3 is 15 amino acids long. V lost 4 bases and J 1 base, leaving 13 bases between the germline ends. CDR3: CASSSPRRGNYGYTF. CDR3 DNA: TGTGCCAGCAGCTCACCCCGGCGGGGTAACTATGGCTACACCTTC.

V is TRBV12-3 or TRBV12-4 and J is TRBJ2-5; 12 bases fit TRBD2. The trim removed 4 bases at V and 2 bases at J, leaving 2 bases unmatched. The CDR3 spans 15 residues. Written as DNA, the CDR3 is TGTGCCAGCAGTTCGCTAGCGGGGGGGCAAGAGACCCAGTACTTC. Translating it yields CASSSLAGGQETQYF.

The gene calls are TRBV7-2 and TRBJ2-1, with D hard to call. Trimming took off 6 bases at V and 8 bases at J, with 8 bases between the two ends. Looked up from germline, CDR1 is SGHTA and CDR2 is FQGNSA. This CDR3 is built from 11 residues. The CDR3 reads CASSSRHEQFF. DNA for the CDR3: TGTGCCAGCAGTAGCAGGCATGAGCAGTTCTTC. Supplemented by reference TRBV7-2 and TRBJ2-1, the full variable domain reads GAGVSQSPSNKVTEKGKDVELRCDPISGHTALYWYRQSLGQGLEFLIYFQGNSAPDKSGLPSDRFSAERTGGSVSTLTIQRTQQEDSAVYLCASSSRHEQFFGPGTRLTVL.

The CDR3 spells CASSPAGTSGHNEQFF. The CDR3 region has the DNA TGTGCCAGCAGCCCAGCCGGGACTAGCGGACACAATGAGCAGTTCTTC. The rearrangement joins TRBV7-2 to TRBJ2-1; 11 bases are shared with TRBD2. Germline CDR1 SGHTA, CDR2 FQGNSA. The CDR3 is made up of 16 amino acids. J gave up 5 bases and V 5 bases, and 8 bases lay outside the gene matches.

This clonotype was seen only a few times. This chain joins TRBV29-1 and TRBJ2-3; the D gene could be TRBD1 or TRBD2 (5 bases each). The CDR3 has 15 residues. V was shortened by 5 bases and J by 3 bases, with 18 bases between the two germline ends. Germline V gene sequence: CDR1 SQVTM, CDR2 ANQGSEA. CDR3 in amino acids: CSVTLIGGTTDTQYF. The DNA for the CDR3 is TGCAGCGTTACCCTCATTGGGGGTACTACAGATACGCAGTATTTT.

The gene calls are TRBV20-1 and TRBJ2-5, with D unresolved. This CDR3 has 12 residues. Trimming removed 3 bases from V and 5 bases from J, with 10 bases in between. The V gene's germline CDR1 is DFQATT and CDR2 SNEGSKA (reference sequence). The CDR3 region is CSASAIRETQYF. CDR3 DNA sequence: TGCAGTGCTAGTGCGATACGGGAGACCCAGTACTTC.

The chain couples TRBV2 to TRBJ1-3; D gene unclear. The length of the CDR3 is 16 residues. Trimming stripped 2 bases from V and 4 bases from J, with 15 bases between. The V gene's germline CDR1 is SNHLY and CDR2 FYNNEI. The CDR3 here is CASSEWRASRGNTIYF. In nucleotides, the CDR3 is TGTGCCAGCAGTGAATGGAGGGCTTCTCGGGGAAACACCATATATTTT.

This clonotype was recorded many times. V and J are TRBV5-4 and TRBJ2-1; no definite D call. The CDR3 spans 15 residues. Trimming cost V 0 bases and J 5 bases, with 12 bases left between them. Per the germline V gene, CDR1 is SGHNT and CDR2 is YYREEE (reference sequence). Here the CDR3 DNA reads TGTGCCAGCAGCTTGGAGCCGACAATTAACAATGAGCAGTTCTTC. The encoded protein is CASSLEPTINNEQFF.